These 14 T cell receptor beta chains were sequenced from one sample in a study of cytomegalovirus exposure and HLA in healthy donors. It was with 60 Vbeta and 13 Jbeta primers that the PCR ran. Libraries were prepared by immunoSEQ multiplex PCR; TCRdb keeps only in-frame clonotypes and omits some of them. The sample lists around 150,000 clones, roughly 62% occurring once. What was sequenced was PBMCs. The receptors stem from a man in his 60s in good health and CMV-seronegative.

Here the CDR3 DNA reads TGTGCCATCAGTGAGTACAGGGAAAACACCGGGGAGCTGTTTTTT. It codes for CAISEYRENTGELFF. The J gene is TRBJ2-2, the V gene TRBV10-3; a weak D match, TRBD1 (6 bases). V was clipped by 1 base and J by 2 bases, with 8 bases between them. The CDR3 sequence is 15 residues long. The germline CDR1 and CDR2 sequences are ENHRY and SYGVKD.

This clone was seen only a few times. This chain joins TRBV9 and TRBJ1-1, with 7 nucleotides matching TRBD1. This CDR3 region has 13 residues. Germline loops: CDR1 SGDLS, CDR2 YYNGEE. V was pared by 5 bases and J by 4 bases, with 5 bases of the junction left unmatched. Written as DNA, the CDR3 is TGTGCCAGCAGTAGGGGGCTGGGCACTGAAGCTTTCTTT. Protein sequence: CASSRGLGTEAFF. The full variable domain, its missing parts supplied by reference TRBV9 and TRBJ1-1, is DSGVTQTPKHLITATGQRVTLRCSPRSGDLSVYWYQQSLDQGLQFLIQYYNGEERAKGNILERFSAQQFPDLHSELNLSSLELGDSALYFCASSRGLGTEAFFGQGTRLTVV.

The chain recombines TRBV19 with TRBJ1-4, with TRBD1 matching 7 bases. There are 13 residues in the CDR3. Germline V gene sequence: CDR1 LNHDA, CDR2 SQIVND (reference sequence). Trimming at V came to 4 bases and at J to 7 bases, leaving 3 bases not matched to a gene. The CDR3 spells CASSTYRGEKLFF. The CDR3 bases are TGTGCCAGTAGTACTTACAGGGGTGAAAAACTGTTTTTT.

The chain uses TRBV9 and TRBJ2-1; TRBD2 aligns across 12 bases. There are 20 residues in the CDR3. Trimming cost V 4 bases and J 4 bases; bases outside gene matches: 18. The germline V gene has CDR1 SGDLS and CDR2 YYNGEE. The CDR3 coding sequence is TGTGCCAGCAGCCCCCGGGGGCGGACTAGCGGGACAGGGTTATACAATGAGCAGTTCTTC. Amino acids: CASSPRGRTSGTGLYNEQFF.

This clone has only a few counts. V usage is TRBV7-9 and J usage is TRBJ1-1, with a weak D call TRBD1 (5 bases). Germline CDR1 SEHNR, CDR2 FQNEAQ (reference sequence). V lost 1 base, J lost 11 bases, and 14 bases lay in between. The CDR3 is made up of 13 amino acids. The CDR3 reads CASSLGQSQQAFF. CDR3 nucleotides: TGTGCCAGCAGCTTAGGACAGTCACAGCAGGCTTTCTTT. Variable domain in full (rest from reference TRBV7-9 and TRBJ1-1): DTGVSQNPRHKITKRGQNVTFRCDPISEHNRLYWYRQTLGQGPEFLTYFQNEAQLEKSRLLSDRFSAERPKGSFSTLEIQRTEQGDSAMYLCASSLGQSQQAFFGQGTRLTVV.

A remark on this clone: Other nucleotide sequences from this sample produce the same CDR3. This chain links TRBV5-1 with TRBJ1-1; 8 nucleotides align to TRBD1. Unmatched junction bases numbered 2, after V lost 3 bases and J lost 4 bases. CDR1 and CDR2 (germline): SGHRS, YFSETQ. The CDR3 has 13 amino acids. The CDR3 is CASSSTGVTEAFF. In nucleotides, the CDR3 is TGCGCCAGCAGCTCGACAGGGGTCACTGAAGCTTTCTTT.

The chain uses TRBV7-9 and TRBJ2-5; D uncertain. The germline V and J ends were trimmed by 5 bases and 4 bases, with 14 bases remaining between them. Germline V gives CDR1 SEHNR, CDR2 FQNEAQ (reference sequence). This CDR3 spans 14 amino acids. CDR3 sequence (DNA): TGTGCCAGCAGCCCCTGGCAGATTGGAGAGACCCAGTACTTC. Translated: CASSPWQIGETQYF.

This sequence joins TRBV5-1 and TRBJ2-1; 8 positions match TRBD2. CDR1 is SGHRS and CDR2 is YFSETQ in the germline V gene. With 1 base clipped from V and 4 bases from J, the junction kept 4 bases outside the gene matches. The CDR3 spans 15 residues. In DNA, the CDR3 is TGCGCCAGCAGCTTGACGGTAGCGGGATACAATGAGCAGTTCTTC. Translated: CASSLTVAGYNEQFF.

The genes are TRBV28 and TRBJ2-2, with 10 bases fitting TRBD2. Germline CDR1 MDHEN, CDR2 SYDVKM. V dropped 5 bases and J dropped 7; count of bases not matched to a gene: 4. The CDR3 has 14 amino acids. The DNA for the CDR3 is TGTGCCAGCAGTATAGCGGGAGGTCACGGGGAGCTGTTTTTT. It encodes CASSIAGGHGELFF.

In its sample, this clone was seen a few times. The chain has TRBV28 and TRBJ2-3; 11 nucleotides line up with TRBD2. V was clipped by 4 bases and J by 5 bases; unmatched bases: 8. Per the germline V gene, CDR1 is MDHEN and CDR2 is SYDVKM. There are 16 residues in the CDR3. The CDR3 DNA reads TGTGCCAGCAGTTCACCGAGAGGACTAGCGGGAGATACGCAGTATTTT. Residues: CASSSPRGLAGDTQYF.

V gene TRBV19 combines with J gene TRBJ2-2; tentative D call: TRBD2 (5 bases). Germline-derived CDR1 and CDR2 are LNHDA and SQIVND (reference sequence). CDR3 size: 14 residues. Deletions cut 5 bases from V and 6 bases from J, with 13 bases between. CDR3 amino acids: CASSYDLEAGELFF. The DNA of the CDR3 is TGTGCCAGTAGTTACGACCTGGAGGCCGGGGAGCTGTTTTTT.

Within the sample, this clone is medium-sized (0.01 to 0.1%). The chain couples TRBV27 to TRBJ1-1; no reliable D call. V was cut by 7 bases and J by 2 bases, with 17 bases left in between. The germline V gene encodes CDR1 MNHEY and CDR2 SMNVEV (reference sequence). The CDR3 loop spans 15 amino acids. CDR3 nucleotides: TGTGCCAGCATCCCACTTTTCGCCCCCAACACTGAAGCTTTCTTT. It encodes CASIPLFAPNTEAFF.

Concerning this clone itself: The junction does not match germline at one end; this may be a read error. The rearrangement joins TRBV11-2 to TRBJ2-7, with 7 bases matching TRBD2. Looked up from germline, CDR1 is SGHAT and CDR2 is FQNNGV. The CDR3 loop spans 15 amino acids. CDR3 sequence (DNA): TGTGTCAGCAGCCCCCCGGGGGGATTGGGCTACGAGCAGTACTTC. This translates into CVSSPPGGLGYEQYF.

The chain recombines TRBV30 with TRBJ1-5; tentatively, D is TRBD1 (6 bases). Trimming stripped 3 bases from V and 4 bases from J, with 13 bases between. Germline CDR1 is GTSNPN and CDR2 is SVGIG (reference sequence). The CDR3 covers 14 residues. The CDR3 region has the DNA TGTGCCTGGAGGATGGGGGCGGCTAATCAGCCCCAGCATTTT. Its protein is CAWRMGAANQPQHF.